These 3 T cell receptor beta chains came from one sample sequenced in a study of cytomegalovirus exposure and HLA in healthy donors (dated by TCRdb to about 2017). Libraries were made using the immunoSEQ multiplex PCR assay. For the multiplex PCR, a mixture combining 60 forward primers for TCR Vbeta segments and 13 reverse primers for TCR Jbeta segments was used. TCRdb holds this immuneACCESS table with in-frame rearrangements only. Some clones are missing; in checked studies, unresolved V genes explain under half, and the rest has no known cause. This sample comprises 50,000 to 70,000 clones, approximately 80% of them detected only once. Approximately 2.3% of the sample belongs to the ten largest clones. Sequenced sample: PBMCs. These receptors were taken from a female donor in good health and CMV-seronegative.

The CDR3 loop is CASSMGQEETQYF. CDR3 sequence (DNA): TGTGCCAGTAGTATGGGACAGGAAGAGACCCAGTACTTC. The chain employs TRBV19 and TRBJ2-5; 8 bases align to TRBD1. V shed 3 bases, J shed 3 bases, and the junction held 0 bases outside the gene matches. Germline CDR1 LNHDA, CDR2 SQIVND (reference sequence). The CDR3 runs 13 residues.

The chain recombines TRBV29-1 with TRBJ2-1, with TRBD2 matching over 8 bases. CDR3 length: 14 amino acids. V dropped 5 bases and J dropped 8; count of bases not matched to a gene: 11. CDR1 is SQVTM and CDR2 is ANQGSEA in the germline V gene. DNA of the CDR3: TGCAGCGTTCCACAGGCGGGGGGCGAAGATGAGCAGTTCTTC. Its protein is CSVPQAGGEDEQFF.

The chain recombines TRBV30 with TRBJ1-5; 9 bases map to TRBD1. The CDR3 sequence is 15 residues long. Unmatched junction bases numbered 12, after V lost 2 bases and J lost 10 bases. From germline, CDR1 is GTSNPN and CDR2 SVGIG (reference sequence). DNA of the CDR3: TGTGCCTGGAGTTACCGGGACAGGGAGGTAGGCCCCCAGCATTTT. Translated: CAWSYRDREVGPQHF.